What follows describes a single T cell receptor (beta chain). These data originate in a study of blood T cell repertoires in COVID-19. The wider study: COVID-19 samples collected from the United States, Italy and Spain covered acute and convalescent phases.

Source study methods: Amplification of reference gene primers was used by the study to estimate nucleated cell counts. The assay was immunoSEQ multiplex PCR, and TCRdb's table has in-frame clones only and misses some. V and J calls and clone size follow that table, whereas D and trimming were derived from the DNA. The sample includes tens of thousands of clones, more than 80% seen only once; the top ten take around 20%. There are 14 residues in the CDR3. The germline gives CDR1 LNHDA, CDR2 SQIVND (reference sequence). The V gene end was trimmed by 6 bases and the J gene end by 6 bases; junction bases not matched to a gene: 4.

The specimen was peripheral blood. The source of this sequence is a woman in her seventies with acute or convalescent COVID-19. The chain combines TRBV19 with TRBJ2-7; 14 nucleotides align to TRBD2. CDR3 DNA sequence: TGTGCCAGTAGCGGACTAGCGGGAGGATCCGAGCAGTACTTC. This gives the protein CASSGLAGGSEQYF. Complete variable domain (other parts from reference TRBV19 and TRBJ2-7): DGGITQSPKYLFRKEGQNVTLSCEQNLNHDAMYWYRQDPGQGLRLIYYSQIVNDFQKGDIAEGYSVSREKKESFPLTVTSAQKNPTAFYLCASSGLAGGSEQYFGPGTRLTVT.